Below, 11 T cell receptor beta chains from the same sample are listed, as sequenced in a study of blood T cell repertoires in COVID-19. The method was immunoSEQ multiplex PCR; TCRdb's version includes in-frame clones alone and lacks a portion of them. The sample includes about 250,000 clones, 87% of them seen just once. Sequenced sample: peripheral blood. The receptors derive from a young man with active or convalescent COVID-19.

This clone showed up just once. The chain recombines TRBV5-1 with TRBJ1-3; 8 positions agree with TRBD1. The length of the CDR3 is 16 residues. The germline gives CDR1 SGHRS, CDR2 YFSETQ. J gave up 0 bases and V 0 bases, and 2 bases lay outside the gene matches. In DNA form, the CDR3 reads TGCGCCAGCAGCTTGGGACAGGGGACCTCTGGAAACACCATATATTTT. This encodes CASSLGQGTSGNTIYF.

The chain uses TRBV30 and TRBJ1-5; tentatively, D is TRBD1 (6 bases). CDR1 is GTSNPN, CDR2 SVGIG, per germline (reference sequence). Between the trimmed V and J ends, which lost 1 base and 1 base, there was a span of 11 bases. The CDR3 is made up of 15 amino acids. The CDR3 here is CAWSERTASNQPQHF. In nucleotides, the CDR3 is TGTGCCTGGAGTGAACGGACAGCGAGCAATCAGCCCCAGCATTTT.

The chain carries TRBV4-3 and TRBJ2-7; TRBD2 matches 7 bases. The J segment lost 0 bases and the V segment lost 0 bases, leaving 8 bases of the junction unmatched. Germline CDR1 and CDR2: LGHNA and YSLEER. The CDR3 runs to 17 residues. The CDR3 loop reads CASSQDFPGGSSYEQYF. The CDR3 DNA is TGCGCCAGCAGCCAAGATTTCCCGGGGGGATCCTCCTACGAGCAGTACTTC.

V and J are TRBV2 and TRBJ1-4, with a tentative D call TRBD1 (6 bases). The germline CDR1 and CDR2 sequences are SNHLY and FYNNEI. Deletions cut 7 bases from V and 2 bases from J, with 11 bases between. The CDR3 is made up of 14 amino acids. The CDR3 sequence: CASITDRTNEKLFF. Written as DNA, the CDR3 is TGTGCCAGCATAACCGACAGGACTAATGAAAAACTGTTTTTT.

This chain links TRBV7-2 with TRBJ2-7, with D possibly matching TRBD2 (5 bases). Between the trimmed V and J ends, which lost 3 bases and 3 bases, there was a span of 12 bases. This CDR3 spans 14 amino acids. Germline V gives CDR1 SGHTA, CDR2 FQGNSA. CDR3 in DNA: TGTGCCAGCAGCTTTAGAGAGGGCGACTACGAGCAGTACTTC. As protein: CASSFREGDYEQYF.

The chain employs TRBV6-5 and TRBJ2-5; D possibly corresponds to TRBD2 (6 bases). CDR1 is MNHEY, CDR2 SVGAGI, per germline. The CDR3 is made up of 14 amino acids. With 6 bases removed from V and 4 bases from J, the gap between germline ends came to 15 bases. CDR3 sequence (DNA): TGTGCCAGCAGCCCCTCAGGGAGGAGAGAGACCCAGTACTTC. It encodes CASSPSGRRETQYF.

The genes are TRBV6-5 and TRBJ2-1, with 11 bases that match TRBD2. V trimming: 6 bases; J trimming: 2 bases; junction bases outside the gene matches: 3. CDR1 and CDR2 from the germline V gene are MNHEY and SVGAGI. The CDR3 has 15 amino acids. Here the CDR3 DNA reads TGTGCCAGCAGACTGACTAGCGGGGCCTACAATGAGCAGTTCTTC. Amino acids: CASRLTSGAYNEQFF.

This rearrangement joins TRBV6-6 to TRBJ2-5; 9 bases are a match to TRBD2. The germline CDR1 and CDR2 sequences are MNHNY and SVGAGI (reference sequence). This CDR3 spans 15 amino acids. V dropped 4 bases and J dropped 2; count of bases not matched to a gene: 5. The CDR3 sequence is CASSSRRGGQETQYF. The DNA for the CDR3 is TGTGCCAGCAGTTCCAGGCGGGGGGGTCAAGAGACCCAGTACTTC.

For the CDR3, the DNA is TGTGCCAGCAGTCCCGGACAGGGGGTGGGTCGGACTGAAGCTTTCTTT. This encodes CASSPGQGVGRTEAFF. The chain recombines TRBV27 with TRBJ1-1; 10 bases align to TRBD1. This CDR3 region has 16 residues. The germline CDR1 and CDR2 sequences are MNHEY and SMNVEV (reference sequence). Trimming cost V 5 bases and J 5 bases; bases outside gene matches: 11.

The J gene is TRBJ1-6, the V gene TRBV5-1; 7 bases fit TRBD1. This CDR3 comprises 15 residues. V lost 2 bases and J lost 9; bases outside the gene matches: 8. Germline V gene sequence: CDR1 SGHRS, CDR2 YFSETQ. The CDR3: CASSLLQGSGSPLHF. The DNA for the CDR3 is TGCGCCAGCAGCTTACTACAGGGGAGTGGTTCACCCCTCCACTTT.

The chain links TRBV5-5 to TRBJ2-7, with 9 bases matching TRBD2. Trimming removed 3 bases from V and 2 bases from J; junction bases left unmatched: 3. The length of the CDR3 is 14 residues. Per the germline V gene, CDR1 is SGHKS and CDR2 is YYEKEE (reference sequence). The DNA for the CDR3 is TGTGCCAGCAGCTCTAGCGGGACGACCTACGAGCAGTACTTC. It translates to CASSSSGTTYEQYF.